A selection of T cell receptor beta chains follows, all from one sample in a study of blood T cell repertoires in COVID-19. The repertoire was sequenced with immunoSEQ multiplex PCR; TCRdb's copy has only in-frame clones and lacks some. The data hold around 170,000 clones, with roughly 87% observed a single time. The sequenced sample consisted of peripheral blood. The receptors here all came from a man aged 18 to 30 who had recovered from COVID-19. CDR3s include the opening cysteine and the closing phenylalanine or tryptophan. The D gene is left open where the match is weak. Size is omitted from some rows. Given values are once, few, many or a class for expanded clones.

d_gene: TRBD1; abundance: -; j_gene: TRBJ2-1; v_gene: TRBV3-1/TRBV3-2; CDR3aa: CASSQGTGNEQFF; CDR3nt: TGTGCCAGCAGCCAAGGGACAGGGAATGAGCAGTTCTTC
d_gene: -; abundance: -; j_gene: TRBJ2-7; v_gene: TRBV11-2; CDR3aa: CASRPGPSYEQYF; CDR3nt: TGTGCCAGCAGACCGGGTCCCTCCTACGAGCAGTACTTC
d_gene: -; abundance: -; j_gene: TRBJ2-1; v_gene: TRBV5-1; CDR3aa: CASSKETGNLKNEQFF; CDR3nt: TGCGCCAGCAGCAAAGAAACAGGGAACCTCAAAAATGAGCAGTTCTTC
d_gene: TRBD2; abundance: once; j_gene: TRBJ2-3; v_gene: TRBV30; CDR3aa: CAWSILASGRTDTQYF; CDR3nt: TGTGCCTGGAGTATCTTGGCTAGCGGGAGAACAGATACGCAGTATTTT
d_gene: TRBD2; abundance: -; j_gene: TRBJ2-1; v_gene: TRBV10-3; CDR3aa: CAISESPASGFYNEQFF; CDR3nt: TGTGCCATCAGTGAGTCCCCAGCTAGCGGCTTCTACAATGAGCAGTTCTTC
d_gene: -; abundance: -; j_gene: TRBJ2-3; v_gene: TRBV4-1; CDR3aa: CASSQVPRGNTDTQYF; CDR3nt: TGCGCCAGCAGCCAAGTACCCAGGGGCAACACAGATACGCAGTATTTT
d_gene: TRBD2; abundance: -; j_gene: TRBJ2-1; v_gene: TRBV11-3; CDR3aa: CALTSGRPSSYNEQFF; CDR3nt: TGTGCCCTGACTAGCGGGAGGCCGAGCTCCTACAATGAGCAGTTCTTC
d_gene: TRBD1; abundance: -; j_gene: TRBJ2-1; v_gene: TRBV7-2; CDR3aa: CASSLGGTGPYNEQFF; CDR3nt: TGTGCCAGCAGCTTAGGCGGGACAGGCCCCTACAATGAGCAGTTCTTC
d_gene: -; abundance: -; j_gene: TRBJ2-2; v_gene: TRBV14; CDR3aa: CASSQFTGMSTGELFF; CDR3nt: TGTGCCAGCAGCCAATTCACAGGGATGAGCACCGGGGAGCTGTTTTTT
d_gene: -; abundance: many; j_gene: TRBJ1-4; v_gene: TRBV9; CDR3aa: CASSSTGQHEKLFF; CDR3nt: TGTGCCAGCAGCTCAACAGGTCAGCATGAAAAACTGTTTTTT
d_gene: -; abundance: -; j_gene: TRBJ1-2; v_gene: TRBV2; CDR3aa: CASSEALLSGRSNYGYTF; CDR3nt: TGTGCCAGCAGTGAAGCGCTTCTCTCCGGTCGGAGCAACTATGGCTACACCTTC
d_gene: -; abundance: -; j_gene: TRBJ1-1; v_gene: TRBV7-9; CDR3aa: CASSLGTAQTEAFF; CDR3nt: TGTGCCAGCAGCTTGGGGACTGCGCAAACTGAAGCTTTCTTT
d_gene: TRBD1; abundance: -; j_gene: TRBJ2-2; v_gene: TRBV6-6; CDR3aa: CASSYGGQANTGELFF; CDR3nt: TGTGCCAGCAGTTACGGGGGACAGGCGAACACCGGGGAGCTGTTTTTT
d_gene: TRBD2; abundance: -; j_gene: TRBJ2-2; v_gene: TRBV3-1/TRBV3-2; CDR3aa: CASSQTASGIGGELFF; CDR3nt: TGTGCCAGCAGCCAAACGGCTAGCGGGATCGGCGGGGAGCTGTTTTTT
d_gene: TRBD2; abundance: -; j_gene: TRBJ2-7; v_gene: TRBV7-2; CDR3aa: CASSSRAGAAYEQYF; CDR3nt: TGTGCCAGCAGTTCGCGGGCGGGAGCGGCGTACGAGCAGTACTTC
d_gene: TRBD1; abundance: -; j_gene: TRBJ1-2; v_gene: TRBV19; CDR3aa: CASSISSGGLNGYTF; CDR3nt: TGTGCCAGTAGTATTTCCTCAGGGGGTCTTAATGGCTACACCTTC
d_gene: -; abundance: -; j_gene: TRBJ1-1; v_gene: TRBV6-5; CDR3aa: CASSYPGDTEAFF; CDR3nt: TGTGCCAGCAGTTACCCGGGGGACACTGAAGCTTTCTTT
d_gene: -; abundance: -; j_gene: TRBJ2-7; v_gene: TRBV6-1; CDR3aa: CASSERSYEQYF; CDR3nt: TGTGCCAGCAGTGAACGCTCCTACGAGCAGTACTTC
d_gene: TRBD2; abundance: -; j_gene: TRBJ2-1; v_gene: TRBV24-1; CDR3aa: CATSDPRGGRSYNEQFF; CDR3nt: TGTGCCACCAGTGATCCCCGGGGAGGGCGGTCCTACAATGAGCAGTTCTTC
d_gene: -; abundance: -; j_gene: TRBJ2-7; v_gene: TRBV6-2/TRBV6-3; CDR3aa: CASSYRQASSYEQYF; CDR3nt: TGTGCCAGCAGTTATAGACAGGCGAGCTCCTACGAGCAGTACTTC
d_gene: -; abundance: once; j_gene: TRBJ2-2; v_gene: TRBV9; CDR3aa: CASSVASGVAGELFF; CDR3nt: TGTGCCAGCAGCGTAGCGTCCGGGGTGGCCGGGGAGCTGTTTTTT
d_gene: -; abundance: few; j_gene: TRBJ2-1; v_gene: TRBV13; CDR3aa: CASSYTTAAYNEQFF; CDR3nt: TGTGCCAGCAGCTACACTACGGCGGCTTACAATGAGCAGTTCTTC
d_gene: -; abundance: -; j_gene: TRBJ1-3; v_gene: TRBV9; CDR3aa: CASSVPRKKGRTWHF; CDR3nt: TGTGCCAGCAGCGTCCCCCGGAAGAAGGGGCGGACATGGCATTTT
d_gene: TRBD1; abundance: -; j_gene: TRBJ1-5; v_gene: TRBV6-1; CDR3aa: CASSEAGTGGRPSYSNQPQHF; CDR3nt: TGTGCCAGCAGTGAAGCTGGGACAGGGGGCCGTCCGTCCTATAGCAATCAGCCCCAGCATTTT
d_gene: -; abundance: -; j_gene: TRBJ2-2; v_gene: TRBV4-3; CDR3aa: CASSQDRGRGVTGELFF; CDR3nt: TGCGCCAGCAGCCAAGATAGGGGGAGGGGAGTGACCGGGGAGCTGTTTTTT
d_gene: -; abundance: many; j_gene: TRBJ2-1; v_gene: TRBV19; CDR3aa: CASSMGTGGGVHRDEQFF; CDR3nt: TGTGCCAGTAGTATGGGGACGGGAGGTGGGGTACACAGGGATGAGCAGTTCTTC
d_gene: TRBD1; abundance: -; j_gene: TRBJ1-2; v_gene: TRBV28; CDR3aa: CASRTGTGGYGYTF; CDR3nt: TGTGCCAGCAGAACCGGGACAGGGGGTTATGGCTACACCTTC
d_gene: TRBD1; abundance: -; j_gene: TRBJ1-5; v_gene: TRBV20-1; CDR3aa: CSAPQGAAQHF; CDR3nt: TGCAGTGCCCCACAGGGGGCGGCCCAGCATTTT
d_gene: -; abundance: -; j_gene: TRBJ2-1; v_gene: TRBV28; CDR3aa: CASSLRGRLGNEQFF; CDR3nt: TGTGCCAGCAGTTTACGAGGGAGGTTAGGGAATGAGCAGTTCTTC
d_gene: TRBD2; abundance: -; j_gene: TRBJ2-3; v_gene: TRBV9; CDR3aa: CASSSGLATDTQYF; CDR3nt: TGTGCCAGCAGCTCCGGACTAGCGACAGATACGCAGTATTTT
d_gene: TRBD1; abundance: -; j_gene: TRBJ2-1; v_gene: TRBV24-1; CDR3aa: CATSRGPNEQFF; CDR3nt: TGTGCCACCAGCAGGGGGCCCAATGAGCAGTTCTTC
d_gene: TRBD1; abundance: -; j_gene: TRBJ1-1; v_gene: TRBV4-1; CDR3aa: CASSHTINRGRRAFF; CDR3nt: TGCGCCAGCAGCCATACCATAAACAGGGGGCGGAGAGCTTTCTTT
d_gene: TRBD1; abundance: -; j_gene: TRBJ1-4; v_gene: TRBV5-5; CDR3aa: CASSTGTGNEKLFF; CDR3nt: TGTGCCAGCAGCACCGGGACAGGAAATGAAAAACTGTTTTTT
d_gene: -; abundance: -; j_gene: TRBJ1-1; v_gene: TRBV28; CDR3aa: CASSVGGGGASEAFF; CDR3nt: TGTGCCAGCAGCGTAGGGGGGGGAGGGGCTAGTGAAGCTTTCTTT
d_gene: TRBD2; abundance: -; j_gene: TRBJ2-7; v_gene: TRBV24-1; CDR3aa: CATSDLGTSGSYEQYF; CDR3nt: TGTGCCACCAGTGATTTGGGGACTAGCGGGAGCTACGAGCAGTACTTC
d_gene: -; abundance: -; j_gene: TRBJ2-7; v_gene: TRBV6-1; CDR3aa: CASSDPQNANYEQYF; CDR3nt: TGTGCCAGCAGTGATCCCCAGAATGCAAACTACGAGCAGTACTTC
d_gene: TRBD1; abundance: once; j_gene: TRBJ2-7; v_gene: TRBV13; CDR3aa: CASSLAQGDYEQYF; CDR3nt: TGTGCCAGCAGCTTGGCACAGGGGGATTACGAGCAGTACTTC
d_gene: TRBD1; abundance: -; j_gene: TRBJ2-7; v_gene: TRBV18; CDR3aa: CASSQGQGNSYEQYF; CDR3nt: TGTGCCAGCTCACAAGGACAGGGTAACTCCTACGAGCAGTACTTC
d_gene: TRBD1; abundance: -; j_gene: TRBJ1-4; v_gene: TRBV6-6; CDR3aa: CASKGQSATNEKLFF; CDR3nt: TGTGCCAGCAAGGGACAGTCTGCAACTAATGAAAAACTGTTTTTT
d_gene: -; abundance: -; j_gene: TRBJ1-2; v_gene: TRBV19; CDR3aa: CASKDTSNYGYTF; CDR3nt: TGTGCCAGTAAGGACACTTCCAACTATGGCTACACCTTC
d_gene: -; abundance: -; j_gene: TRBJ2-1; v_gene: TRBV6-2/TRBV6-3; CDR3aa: CASSFTGNEQFF; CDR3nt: TGTGCCAGCAGTTTCACAGGGAACGAGCAGTTCTTC
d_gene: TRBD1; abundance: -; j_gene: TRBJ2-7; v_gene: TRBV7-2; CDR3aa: CASSLVGQGAHEQYF; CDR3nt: TGTGCCAGCAGCTTAGTGGGACAGGGTGCCCACGAGCAGTACTTC
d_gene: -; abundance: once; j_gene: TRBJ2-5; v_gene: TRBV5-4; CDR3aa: CASSLQREETQYF; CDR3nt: TGTGCCAGCAGCTTGCAACGGGAGGAGACCCAGTACTTC
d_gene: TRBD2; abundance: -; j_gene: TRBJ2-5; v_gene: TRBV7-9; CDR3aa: CASTKLAGGRETQYF; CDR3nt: TGTGCCAGCACCAAACTAGCGGGAGGGAGAGAGACCCAGTACTTC
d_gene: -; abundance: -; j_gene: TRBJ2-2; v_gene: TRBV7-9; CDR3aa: CASSSRGVEELFF; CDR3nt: TGTGCCAGCAGCTCCAGGGGAGTTGAGGAGCTGTTTTTT
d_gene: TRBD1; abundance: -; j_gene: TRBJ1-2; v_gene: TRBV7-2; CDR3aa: CASSSDRGIVGYTF; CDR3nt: TGTGCCAGCAGTTCCGACAGGGGAATTGTTGGCTACACCTTC
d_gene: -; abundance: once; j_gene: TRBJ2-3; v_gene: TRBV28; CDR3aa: CASSLSPQVRDTQYF; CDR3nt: TGTGCCAGCAGTTTATCACCACAGGTCAGAGATACGCAGTATTTT
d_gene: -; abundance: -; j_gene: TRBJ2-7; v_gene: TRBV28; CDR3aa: CASTRFPYEQYF; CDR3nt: TGTGCCAGCACTAGATTTCCCTACGAGCAGTACTTC
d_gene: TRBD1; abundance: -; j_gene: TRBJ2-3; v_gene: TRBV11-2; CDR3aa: CASSLGQVTDTQYF; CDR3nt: TGTGCCAGCAGCCTAGGACAGGTTACAGATACGCAGTATTTT